The entry below describes one T cell receptor beta chain. Its antigen remains unknown. Relative to the germline gene, one junction end is altered; a read error may explain this. These data originate in a study of T cell responses to AZD1222 COVID-19 vaccine. Study-level points and caveats: Repertoires in all cases were sampled only once the peak T cell response had passed. The donor cohort was predominantly white British with a female majority, and clonal diversity may have been underestimated.

TCRdb's copy holds only in-frame clones and misses some; the assay was immunoSEQ multiplex PCR. The table includes about 140,000 clones, about 90% detected once. Per germline, CDR1 LGHDT and CDR2 YNNKEL (reference sequence). The CDR3 runs to 15 residues. The TCR comes from an adult in good health. This chain connects TRBV3-1 (or the pseudogene TRBV3-2) to TRBJ2-1; D is ambiguous. This specimen was peripheral blood, taken on day 0 of AZD1222 vaccination. Here the CDR3 DNA reads TGTGCCAGCAGCCGACGAAGTGGCTCCCACAATGAGCAGTTCTTC. It codes for CASSRRSGSHNEQFF.